What follows are 10 T cell receptor beta chains derived from one specimen sequenced in a study of OX40 agonist ivuxolimab in advanced cancers. Here immunoSEQ multiplex PCR was the method, and the copy in TCRdb shows in-frame clones only, minus some. The sample carries 77,000 or so clones, roughly 78% recorded once. The specimen was CD4+ or CD8+ T cells sorted from blood, collected in a trial of the OX40 agonist ivuxolimab. Receptor source: an adult with an advanced solid tumor such as melanoma, head and neck, liver or kidney cancer.

This chain uses TRBV5-1 with TRBJ2-2, with D uncertain. The germline V and J ends were trimmed by 1 base and 1 base, with 8 bases remaining between them. The CDR3 covers 15 residues. CDR1 is SGHRS, CDR2 YFSETQ, per germline. The CDR3 sequence: CASSLNIVNTGELFF. CDR3 DNA: TGCGCCAGCAGCTTGAACATCGTGAACACCGGGGAGCTGTTTTTT.

This clone was seen more than once but under ten times. This sequence joins TRBV19 and TRBJ1-2; D is perhaps TRBD1 (6 bases). Trimming stripped 7 bases from V and 2 bases from J, with 20 bases between. The CDR3 is made up of 16 amino acids. Germline CDR1 is LNHDA and CDR2 is SQIVND (reference sequence). CDR3 bases: TGTGCCAGTACCGACCCCGGGTTACAGGGCAACTATGGCTACACCTTC. Its translation: CASTDPGLQGNYGYTF.

The chain combines TRBV2 with TRBJ2-7; 7 bases match TRBD1. Germline values: CDR1 SNHLY, CDR2 FYNNEI. V gave up 5 bases and J gave up 3 bases; unmatched junction bases: 1. The length of the CDR3 is 12 residues. CDR3 loop: CASSRQGYEQYF. CDR3 in DNA: TGTGCCAGCAGTAGACAGGGCTACGAGCAGTACTTC.

V and J are TRBV14 and TRBJ1-1, with D uncertain. The CDR3 sequence is 15 residues long. V was clipped by 1 base and J by 2 bases, with 11 bases between them. Germline lookup yields CDR1 SGHDN and CDR2 FVKESK. Here the CDR3 reads CASSQVNGANTEAFF. CDR3 sequence (DNA): TGTGCCAGCAGCCAAGTCAATGGAGCCAACACTGAAGCTTTCTTT.

The chain is built from TRBV27 and TRBJ1-4, with D perhaps TRBD1 (5 bases). The CDR3 is 14 amino acids. V lost 4 bases, J lost 3 bases, and 9 bases lay in between. Germline CDR1 reads MNHEY; CDR2 reads SMNVEV (reference sequence). This chain's CDR3 is CASSSGLANEKLFF. The CDR3 nucleotides are TGTGCCAGCAGTTCAGGGCTTGCTAATGAAAAACTGTTTTTT.

The V call is TRBV28, the J call TRBJ1-2; D perhaps matches TRBD1 (6 bases). The V gene lost 4 bases and the J gene lost 9 bases, with 9 bases spanning the gap. Germline V lookup: CDR1 MDHEN, CDR2 SYDVKM. There are 11 residues in the CDR3. The CDR3 bases are TGTGCCAGCAGTTCGGACAGACGCTACACCTTC. Encoded protein: CASSSDRRYTF.

The chain has TRBV7-2 and TRBJ2-1, with unresolved D. Trimming cost V 5 bases and J 8 bases, with 28 bases left between them. The CDR3 is 18 amino acids. Germline CDR1 reads SGHTA; CDR2 reads FQGNSA. The CDR3: CTSSPPGSAFKAGDEQFF. CDR3 nucleotide sequence: TGTACCAGCAGCCCTCCAGGAAGCGCCTTCAAGGCTGGCGATGAGCAGTTCTTC.

As concerns this clone: Sequence at one end of the junction differs from germline and may be a read error. This chain uses TRBV6-5 with TRBJ2-1, with 14 nucleotides matching TRBD2. Germline CDR1 is MNHEY and CDR2 is SVGAGI. This CDR3 region has 15 residues. CDR3 region: CASGYGLAGGNEQFF. As DNA, the CDR3 is TGTGCCAGCGGTTACGGACTAGCGGGAGGTAATGAGCAGTTCTTC.

This chain uses TRBV28 with TRBJ2-2, with a weak D call TRBD1 (5 bases). Germline V gene sequence: CDR1 MDHEN, CDR2 SYDVKM. The V end lost 1 base, the J end lost 9 bases, and 15 bases lay between the germline ends. The CDR3 totals 15 residues. This CDR3 is CASSLSNLQGRELFF. The CDR3 DNA is TGTGCCAGCAGTTTATCCAACCTCCAGGGCCGGGAGCTGTTTTTT.

The chain couples TRBV11-2 to TRBJ2-3; D is ambiguous. Trimming took 4 bases from V and 6 from J, leaving 20 bases between them. The CDR3 is made up of 16 amino acids. The germline CDR1 and CDR2 sequences are SGHAT and FQNNGV. The CDR3 protein is CASSSPGYSVMDTQYF. The CDR3 nucleotides read TGTGCCAGCAGCTCCCCCGGCTACAGCGTCATGGATACGCAGTATTTT.